These 9 T cell receptor beta chains share one sample of origin, sequenced in a study of blood T cell repertoires in COVID-19. Produced via immunoSEQ multiplex PCR; TCRdb's table is partial and in-frame only. The data contain fewer than 150,000 clones, about four fifths of them singletons. Sample: peripheral blood. Receptors were obtained from a woman aged 45-65 years with acute or convalescent COVID-19.

The chain couples TRBV4-1 to TRBJ2-3; perhaps TRBD1 as D (6 bases). The length of the CDR3 is 17 residues. V gave up 0 bases and J gave up 4 bases, with 17 bases separating them. The germline gives CDR1 MGHRA, CDR2 YSYEKL. DNA of the CDR3: TGCGCCAGCAGCCAAGATTCCCCCACAGGGTTCGCAGATACGCAGTATTTT. It specifies CASSQDSPTGFADTQYF.

This chain joins TRBV6-4 and TRBJ1-2; the D gene is possibly TRBD1 (5 bases). Germline CDR1 and CDR2: MRHNA and SNTAGT. Between the trimmed V and J ends, which lost 0 bases and 5 bases, there was a span of 13 bases. The CDR3 loop spans 15 amino acids. The CDR3 region is CASSDSGIRQYGYTF. CDR3 nucleotide sequence: TGTGCCAGCAGTGACTCTGGGATTAGACAGTATGGCTACACCTTC.

The gene calls are TRBV9 and TRBJ2-3, with 8 bases fitting TRBD1. Germline trimming cut 1 base from V and 3 bases from J; bases unmatched to any gene: 4. CDR1 is SGDLS, CDR2 YYNGEE, per germline. This CDR3 is 15 amino acids long. CDR3 in amino acids: CASSVSGQGTDTQYF. CDR3 nucleotide sequence: TGTGCCAGCAGCGTAAGTGGACAGGGTACAGATACGCAGTATTTT. The full variable domain, with the rest looked up from reference TRBV9 and TRBJ2-3, is DSGVTQTPKHLITATGQRVTLRCSPRSGDLSVYWYQQSLDQGLQFLIQYYNGEERAKGNILERFSAQQFPDLHSELNLSSLELGDSALYFCASSVSGQGTDTQYFGPGTRLTVL.

This chain uses TRBV6-5 with TRBJ2-7, with D perhaps TRBD1 (6 bases). With 6 bases removed from V and 3 bases from J, the gap between germline ends came to 12 bases. The CDR3 loop spans 13 amino acids. Germline V CDR1 and CDR2: MNHEY, SVGAGI. The CDR3 sequence is CASSRTVDYEQYF. CDR3 nucleotide sequence: TGTGCCAGCAGCAGGACAGTGGACTACGAGCAGTACTTC.

The chain uses TRBV6-1 and TRBJ1-4; tentative D call: TRBD1 (5 bases). This CDR3 region has 16 residues. Germline CDR1 is MNHNS and CDR2 is SASEGT. V was cut by 4 bases and J by 5 bases, with 17 bases left in between. The CDR3 DNA sequence: TGTGCCAGCAGTGGACGGGGGGGACGAAAAAATGAAAAACTGTTTTTT. The encoded protein is CASSGRGGRKNEKLFF.

V is TRBV30 and J is TRBJ1-2; 7 bases are shared with TRBD1. CDR3 size: 14 residues. Per the germline V gene, CDR1 is GTSNPN and CDR2 is SVGIG (reference sequence). Trimming cost V 2 bases and J 1 base; bases outside gene matches: 4. The CDR3 spells CAWSTRQGNYGYTF. CDR3 coding DNA: TGTGCCTGGAGTACTCGACAGGGTAACTATGGCTACACCTTC.

This clone has a handful of counts. The rearrangement joins TRBV6-1 to TRBJ2-7, with TRBD2 matching 10 bases. The CDR3 is 16 residues long. Germline CDR1 MNHNS, CDR2 SASEGT. Trimming at V came to 1 base and at J to 3 bases, leaving 6 bases not matched to a gene. The DNA for the CDR3 is TGTGCCAGCAGTGAAGGGGAGGTAGCGGGGGGCTACGAGCAGTACTTC. Encoded protein: CASSEGEVAGGYEQYF.

In this sample, this clone turned up a few times. V usage is TRBV4-1 and J usage is TRBJ2-2, with TRBD2 as a possible D gene (5 bases). V dropped 1 base and J dropped 4 bases, with 13 bases sitting between them. CDR3 length: 16 residues. Germline V gene sequence: CDR1 MGHRA, CDR2 YSYEKL. CDR3 sequence (DNA): TGCGCCAGCAGCCAAGTTAGAGGGAAAGGCACCGGGGAGCTGTTTTTT. Translating gives CASSQVRGKGTGELFF.

In its sample, this clone was seen a few times. The rearrangement links TRBV12-5 to TRBJ1-1; no firm D call. Trimming cost V 1 base and J 0 bases, with 6 bases left between them. CDR3 length: 14 residues. Germline V gives CDR1 LGHNT, CDR2 FRNRAP. This CDR3 is CASGLGGVNTEAFF. The CDR3 nucleotides read TGTGCTAGTGGTTTGGGGGGAGTGAACACTGAAGCTTTCTTT.